Listed here are 24 T cell receptor beta chains from one sample, sequenced in a study of cytomegalovirus exposure and HLA in healthy donors. The PCR made use of 60 Vbeta and 13 Jbeta primers. TCRdb's table, derived via immunoSEQ multiplex PCR, lists solely in-frame clones and lacks some. The sample consists of about 130,000 clones, approximately 80% of them appearing once. The sample taken for sequencing was PBMCs. These receptors were taken from a female donor in good health and CMV-seronegative.

The rearrangement joins TRBV7-3 to TRBJ2-6, with D possibly matching TRBD2 (6 bases). The germline gives CDR1 SGHTA, CDR2 FQGTGA. The CDR3 has 15 residues. The V and J ends lost 4 bases and 3 bases respectively, with 10 bases between them. The CDR3 DNA follows: TGTGCCAGCAGCTCGGAGGGTAGTGGGGCCAACGTCCTGACTTTC. It encodes CASSSEGSGANVLTF.

The chain carries TRBV13 and TRBJ2-1; D gene unclear. The CDR3 has 17 amino acids. In germline, CDR1 is PRHDT, CDR2 FYEKMQ (reference sequence). V lost 1 base to trimming and J lost 0 bases, with 13 bases between them. As DNA, the CDR3 is TGTGCCAGCAGCTTAGTGGGCGCCTTGGGCTCCTACAATGAGCAGTTCTTC. As protein: CASSLVGALGSYNEQFF.

This clone has a handful of counts. CDR3 DNA sequence: TGTGCCAGCAGCGTGAACAGGGGATACAACTATGGCTACACCTTC. Translation: CASSVNRGYNYGYTF. The chain recombines TRBV9 with TRBJ1-2; TRBD1 matches at 7 bases. After removal of 2 bases from V and 2 bases from J, the junction contained 6 bases not matched to a gene. CDR3 size: 15 residues. Germline V gives CDR1 SGDLS, CDR2 YYNGEE. Full variable domain (outside the CDR3, taken from reference TRBV9 and TRBJ1-2): DSGVTQTPKHLITATGQRVTLRCSPRSGDLSVYWYQQSLDQGLQFLIQYYNGEERAKGNILERFSAQQFPDLHSELNLSSLELGDSALYFCASSVNRGYNYGYTFGSGTRLTVV.

The rearrangement uses TRBV5-1 and TRBJ2-5; 15 bases match TRBD2. Trimming cost V 0 bases and J 2 bases; bases outside gene matches: 2. This CDR3 is 17 amino acids long. Germline CDR1 and CDR2: SGHRS and YFSETQ. CDR3 in amino acids: CASSLGGLAGGQETQYF. CDR3 DNA sequence: TGCGCCAGCAGCTTGGGGGGACTAGCGGGAGGTCAAGAGACCCAGTACTTC.

This chain joins TRBV5-1 and TRBJ2-1, with D perhaps matching TRBD2 (6 bases). The CDR3 contains 16 residues. Germline V lookup: CDR1 SGHRS, CDR2 YFSETQ. V dropped 2 bases and J dropped 9 bases, with 21 bases sitting between them. The CDR3 DNA follows: TGCGCCAGCAGCTTAATGCTAGCGAGGACTCCCGGTGAGCAGTTCTTC. Translating it yields CASSLMLARTPGEQFF.

V usage is TRBV7-9 and J usage is TRBJ1-4; tentatively, D is TRBD1 (6 bases). This CDR3 is built from 15 residues. The germline CDR1 and CDR2 sequences are SEHNR and FQNEAQ (reference sequence). Trimming shortened V by 1 base and J by 8 bases, and 14 bases separated the two germline ends. The CDR3 DNA is TGTGCCAGCAGCTTAGTCGCAGGGGCGAGGGAAAAACTGTTTTTT. Its protein product is CASSLVAGAREKLFF.

V gene TRBV11-1 combines with J gene TRBJ2-7; the match to TRBD2 covers 12 bases. The CDR3 spans 15 residues. Germline values: CDR1 SGHAT, CDR2 FQDESV (reference sequence). After removal of 4 bases from V and 1 base from J, the junction contained 2 bases not matched to a gene. This CDR3 is CASSSGLAGSYEQYF. CDR3 DNA sequence: TGTGCCAGCAGCTCCGGACTAGCGGGATCCTACGAGCAGTACTTC.

J is TRBJ2-1 and V is TRBV7-3; 9 bases fit TRBD1. The germline CDR1 and CDR2 sequences are SGHTA and FQGTGA. V shed 5 bases and J 6 bases; nucleotides not matched to a gene: 11. CDR3 length: 16 residues. The CDR3 nucleotides are TGTGCCAGCAGCCCCAGCCGGGACAGGGTCTTCAATGAGCAGTTCTTC. Encoded protein: CASSPSRDRVFNEQFF.

The chain recombines TRBV7-2 with TRBJ1-2; D may be TRBD1 (6 bases). The germline CDR1 and CDR2 sequences are SGHTA and FQGNSA. CDR3 size: 17 residues. Trimming removed 3 bases at V and 2 bases at J, with 19 bases between. The CDR3 coding sequence is TGTGCCAGCAGCTTTCGGACAGCTCAGAGTCTGAACTATGGCTACACCTTC. This codes for CASSFRTAQSLNYGYTF.

This sequence joins TRBV28 and TRBJ2-7, with no clear D. V was shortened by 5 bases and J by 1 base, with 9 bases between the two germline ends. This CDR3 is built from 13 residues. Germline values: CDR1 MDHEN, CDR2 SYDVKM. CDR3: CASSVPGSYEQYF. In nucleotides, the CDR3 is TGTGCCAGCAGTGTACCAGGATCCTACGAGCAGTACTTC. The full variable domain, with the rest looked up from reference TRBV28 and TRBJ2-7, is DVKVTQSSRYLVKRTGEKVFLECVQDMDHENMFWYRQDPGLGLRLIYFSYDVKMKEKGDIPEGYSVSREKKERFSLILESASTNQTSMYLCASSVPGSYEQYFGPGTRLTVT.

The chain joins TRBV28 to TRBJ2-1; D not resolved. Germline-derived CDR1 and CDR2 are MDHEN and SYDVKM. CDR3 length: 16 amino acids. With 4 bases removed from V and 1 base from J, the gap between germline ends came to 14 bases. Here the CDR3 DNA reads TGTGCCAGCAGTTCCCCTCGAGAATATTCCTACAATGAGCAGTTCTTC. It yields the protein CASSSPREYSYNEQFF.

This clone was seen a single time. The chain combines TRBV5-4 with TRBJ2-2, with 7 bases aligning to TRBD1. The CDR3 is 14 amino acids. Germline CDR1 reads SGHNT; CDR2 reads YYREEE (reference sequence). V dropped 4 bases and J dropped 2; count of bases not matched to a gene: 2. The CDR3 sequence is CASSRQGNTGELFF. The CDR3 region has the DNA TGTGCCAGCAGCCGACAGGGAAACACCGGGGAGCTGTTTTTT.

The V call is TRBV19, the J call TRBJ1-1; 9 bases fit TRBD1. Germline assignment: CDR1 LNHDA and CDR2 SQIVND (reference sequence). V trimming: 5 bases; J trimming: 0 bases; junction bases outside the gene matches: 4. CDR3 length equals 15 residues. The CDR3 bases are TGTGCCAGTAGTCGGACAGGGGCAATGAACACTGAAGCTTTCTTT. As protein: CASSRTGAMNTEAFF.

The V and J genes are TRBV7-9 and TRBJ2-3; 10 bases agree with TRBD1. CDR3 length: 15 residues. Trimming cost V 6 bases and J 4 bases; bases outside gene matches: 7. From germline, CDR1 is SEHNR and CDR2 FQNEAQ (reference sequence). CDR3 residues: CASSSRDRGADTQYF. The CDR3 DNA sequence: TGTGCCAGCAGTTCCCGGGACAGGGGCGCAGATACGCAGTATTTT.

The chain combines TRBV18 with TRBJ2-7; maybe TRBD2 (6 bases). With 1 base removed from V and 0 bases from J, the gap between germline ends came to 7 bases. The CDR3 contains 14 residues. Germline loops: CDR1 KGHSH, CDR2 LQKENI. The CDR3 DNA reads as TGTGCCAGCTCACCACAGGGAGGCTCCTACGAGCAGTACTTC. Residues: CASSPQGGSYEQYF.

The chain uses TRBV7-9 and TRBJ1-2; no clear D. V gave up 5 bases and J gave up 3 bases, with 10 bases separating them. The CDR3 loop spans 13 amino acids. The germline gives CDR1 SEHNR, CDR2 FQNEAQ (reference sequence). CDR3 residues: CASSHAQDYGYTF. The CDR3 DNA is TGTGCCAGCAGCCACGCGCAGGACTATGGCTACACCTTC.

This clone is a singleton in its sample. The CDR3 spells CASSSRLADTQYF. The CDR3 nucleotides read TGTGCCAGCAGTTCCCGGTTGGCAGATACGCAGTATTTT. V gene TRBV27 combines with J gene TRBJ2-3; D unresolved. The CDR3 has 13 amino acids. Germline values: CDR1 MNHEY, CDR2 SMNVEV (reference sequence). V dropped 4 bases and J dropped 4 bases, with 9 bases sitting between them.

This chain links TRBV7-8 with TRBJ1-3; D possibly corresponds to TRBD1 (6 bases). This CDR3 region has 16 residues. The germline V and J ends were trimmed by 0 bases and 2 bases, with 11 bases remaining between them. Germline CDR1 and CDR2: SGHVS and FQNEAQ. The CDR3 DNA follows: TGTGCCAGCAGCTTAGCGAGAGCAGGGGCTGGAAACACCATATATTTT. Translation: CASSLARAGAGNTIYF.

The gene calls are TRBV18 and TRBJ1-5, with 7 positions matching TRBD1. The germline gives CDR1 KGHSH, CDR2 LQKENI. The CDR3 runs to 14 residues. Losses at the gene ends were 5 bases for V and 5 bases for J; bases not matched to a gene: 6. CDR3 nucleotide sequence: TGTGCCAGCTCAGGACAGGTTGGTTATCAGCCCCAGCATTTT. It is translated as CASSGQVGYQPQHF.

The chain is built from TRBV27 and TRBJ2-4, with TRBD2 identical over 7 bases. The CDR3 runs 13 residues. After removal of 3 bases from V and 7 bases from J, the junction contained 3 bases not matched to a gene. Germline loops: CDR1 MNHEY, CDR2 SMNVEV (reference sequence). The CDR3 coding sequence is TGTGCCAGCAGTTTGGGAGGGGTTAACATTCAGTACTTC. Protein: CASSLGGVNIQYF.

The CDR3 nucleotides are TGCAGCGCCCAAGACAGGGTTTTATATGGCTACACCTTC. Translation: CSAQDRVLYGYTF. The rearrangement links TRBV29-1 to TRBJ1-2, with TRBD1 matching over 7 bases. This CDR3 is built from 13 residues. CDR1 is SQVTM and CDR2 is ANQGSEA in the germline V gene. J was trimmed by 5 bases and V by 7 bases; bases with no gene match: 10.

This chain uses TRBV6-6 with TRBJ2-5; tentative D call: TRBD1 (6 bases). The DNA end lines up better with TRBJ2-7; the J call may be wrong. CDR3 length: 16 residues. The V gene's germline CDR1 is MNHNY and CDR2 SVGAGI (reference sequence). The CDR3 sequence is CASPVGYGQSSYEQYF. The CDR3 DNA is TGTGCCAGCCCCGTCGGCTACGGACAGAGCTCCTACGAGCAGTACTTC.

The rearrangement joins TRBV25-1 to TRBJ2-1, with TRBD2 matching 8 bases. This CDR3 has 18 amino acids. Losses at the gene ends were 8 bases for V and 2 bases for J; bases not matched to a gene: 17. Germline lookup yields CDR1 MGHDK and CDR2 SYGVNS. The CDR3 nucleotides are TGTGCCAGCGGGGACTACTGGGATACTAGCGGAACCTACAATGAGCAGTTCTTC. This translates into CASGDYWDTSGTYNEQFF.

This clone was recorded only once. V is TRBV15 and J is TRBJ1-2; 8 nucleotides agree with TRBD1. The CDR3 sequence is 13 residues long. Germline-derived CDR1 and CDR2 are LNHNV and YYDKDF (reference sequence). The J segment lost 4 bases and the V segment lost 3 bases, leaving 1 base of the junction unmatched. The CDR3 is CATSSGTGYGYTF. CDR3 nucleotides: TGTGCCACCAGCAGTGGGACAGGCTATGGCTACACCTTC.